Listed here are 19 T cell receptor beta chains from one sample, sequenced in a study of shared clonotypes between healthy human individuals. Data came from immunoSEQ multiplex PCR; TCRdb stores just in-frame clones and leaves some out. The sample holds some 2.1 million clones, 93% seen once. Naive CD8 cells comprised CD45RO-negative, CCR7-positively selected cells, excluding terminally differentiated effector memory CD45RA+ cells. Sequenced sample: naive CD8+ T cells from PBMCs. Receptors originate from a man aged 18 to 35 in good health. Some clones in this sample may be carry-over from other donors' samples.

V and J are TRBV19 and TRBJ1-5; TRBD1 is a possible D gene (5 bases). The V and J ends lost 4 bases and 1 base respectively, with 14 bases between them. CDR1 and CDR2 (germline): LNHDA, SQIVND (reference sequence). The CDR3 has 16 residues. The CDR3 spells CASSNSRWDSNQPQHF. DNA of the CDR3: TGTGCCAGTAGTAACTCGAGGTGGGACAGCAATCAGCCCCAGCATTTT.

The rearrangement joins TRBV6-5 to TRBJ2-5; tentatively, D is TRBD1 or TRBD2 (5 bases each). CDR1 is MNHEY, CDR2 SVGAGI, per germline. This CDR3 is 15 amino acids long. With 6 bases removed from V and 5 bases from J, the gap between germline ends came to 19 bases. The DNA for the CDR3 is TGTGCCAGCAGCCTCGTCCATGGGACGGGTGAGACCCAGTACTTC. Its protein product is CASSLVHGTGETQYF.

This chain joins TRBV6-5 and TRBJ2-2; 11 nucleotides line up with TRBD1. The CDR3 has 15 amino acids. CDR1 is MNHEY, CDR2 SVGAGI, per germline. V shed 4 bases and J 5 bases; nucleotides not matched to a gene: 3. CDR3 in amino acids: CASSFGQGATGELFF. The CDR3 DNA is TGTGCCAGCAGTTTCGGACAGGGGGCAACCGGGGAGCTGTTTTTT.

This chain joins TRBV19 and TRBJ2-1, with 9 bases fitting TRBD1. The CDR3 runs to 16 residues. Looked up from germline, CDR1 is LNHDA and CDR2 is SQIVND (reference sequence). V lost 5 bases, J lost 4 bases, and 9 bases stayed unmatched. CDR3 loop: CASSSHRQGVYNEQFF. In DNA, the CDR3 is TGTGCCAGTAGTTCTCATCGACAGGGGGTTTACAATGAGCAGTTCTTC.

This chain joins TRBV27 and TRBJ1-2, with 7 bases identical to TRBD1. Per the germline V gene, CDR1 is MNHEY and CDR2 is SMNVEV (reference sequence). This CDR3 comprises 16 residues. The V and J ends lost 0 bases and 7 bases, in that order; junction bases with no gene match: 11. The CDR3 DNA reads TGTGCCAGCAGTTTATCCCGGACAGGCGGCTTTGCTGGCTACACCTTC. Protein product: CASSLSRTGGFAGYTF.

The chain links TRBV25-1 to TRBJ1-2; D is unresolved. CDR1 and CDR2 from the germline V gene are MGHDK and SYGVNS. Trimming took off 4 bases at V and 3 bases at J, with 6 bases between the two ends. CDR3 length: 12 residues. The CDR3 reads CASSASDYGYTF. In DNA, the CDR3 is TGTGCCAGCAGTGCCTCAGACTATGGCTACACCTTC.

V usage is TRBV5-1 and J usage is TRBJ2-3, with D hard to call. The CDR3 length is 15 residues. Per germline, CDR1 SGHRS and CDR2 YFSETQ. Trimming took off 1 base at V and 4 bases at J, with 13 bases between the two ends. CDR3 DNA sequence: TGCGCCAGCAGCTTGTCTGGCTCCTCTGCAGATACGCAGTATTTT. Translated: CASSLSGSSADTQYF.

V is TRBV6-1 and J is TRBJ1-2; the match to TRBD1 covers 7 bases. Losses at the gene ends were 5 bases for V and 8 bases for J; bases not matched to a gene: 8. Germline V gives CDR1 MNHNS, CDR2 SASEGT. The CDR3 consists of 13 residues. CDR3 sequence: CASSPDRVRGYTF. The CDR3 DNA reads TGTGCCAGCAGTCCTGACAGGGTACGCGGCTACACCTTC.

V and J are TRBV6-5 and TRBJ1-1; D gene uncertain. The length of the CDR3 is 11 residues. V lost 6 bases to trimming and J lost 3 bases, with 5 bases between them. Germline lookup yields CDR1 MNHEY and CDR2 SVGAGI. The CDR3 reads CASRSYTEAFF. The CDR3 bases are TGTGCCAGCAGATCTTACACTGAAGCTTTCTTT.

The gene calls are TRBV27 and TRBJ1-1, with D possibly TRBD1 on 5 matching bases. The V gene's germline CDR1 is MNHEY and CDR2 SMNVEV (reference sequence). Trimming removed 1 base at V and 6 bases at J, with 9 bases between. The CDR3 totals 13 residues. The CDR3 DNA is TGTGCCAGCAGTTTATTGGGGGACCCTGAAGCTTTCTTT. Encoded protein: CASSLLGDPEAFF.

J is TRBJ1-2 and V is TRBV6-5, with TRBD1 matching over 9 bases. CDR1 is MNHEY, CDR2 SVGAGI, per germline. This CDR3 region has 13 residues. The V gene end was trimmed by 7 bases and the J gene end by 4 bases; junction bases not matched to a gene: 4. DNA for the CDR3: TGTGCCAGCACCATGACAGGGGGCTATGGCTACACCTTC. This sequence encodes CASTMTGGYGYTF.

A note on this clone: The sample has other DNA sequences that encode this CDR3 too. V usage is TRBV19 and J usage is TRBJ2-1; no reliable D call. The germline CDR1 and CDR2 sequences are LNHDA and SQIVND (reference sequence). The CDR3 is 12 amino acids. Trimming left V 1 base short and J 7 bases short, with 5 bases between. CDR3 in DNA: TGTGCCAGTAGTATAGCCGGGAATGAGCAGTTCTTC. Its protein product is CASSIAGNEQFF.

The rearrangement uses TRBV9 and TRBJ1-2; 7 bases fit TRBD1. Germline CDR1 SGDLS, CDR2 YYNGEE. The CDR3 has 11 amino acids. Trimming at V came to 3 bases and at J to 11 bases, leaving 4 bases not matched to a gene. CDR3 sequence: CASSGTGLYTF. In nucleotides, the CDR3 is TGTGCCAGCAGCGGGACAGGTCTGTACACCTTC.

The chain joins TRBV4-3 to TRBJ2-1, with TRBD1 matching 8 bases. Germline CDR1 and CDR2: LGHNA and YSLEER. The CDR3 is 17 residues long. Trimming took 2 bases from V and 1 from J; bases not matched to a gene: 7. This CDR3 reads CASSQTVDRESYNEQFF. In nucleotides, the CDR3 is TGCGCCAGCAGCCAAACCGTGGACAGGGAATCCTACAATGAGCAGTTCTTC.

The chain uses TRBV29-1 and TRBJ2-1, with TRBD2 as a possible D gene (5 bases). Trimming took 8 bases from V and 1 from J, leaving 12 bases between them. The CDR3 length is 13 residues. CDR1 is SQVTM, CDR2 ANQGSEA, per germline. This CDR3 reads CSPVRGSYNEQFF. The CDR3, as DNA: TGCAGCCCCGTTCGCGGGTCCTACAATGAGCAGTTCTTC.

About this clone itself: Other DNA sequences within the sample encode an identical CDR3. The chain carries TRBV13 and TRBJ1-1, with D unresolved. V lost 0 bases and J 1 base, leaving 6 bases between the germline ends. Per germline, CDR1 PRHDT and CDR2 FYEKMQ (reference sequence). This CDR3 is 14 amino acids long. DNA of the CDR3: TGTGCCAGCAGCTTAGGTGTGGGGAACACTGAAGCTTTCTTT. Protein sequence: CASSLGVGNTEAFF.

The chain combines TRBV6-5 with TRBJ1-2, with D perhaps matching TRBD1 (6 bases). This CDR3 is 16 amino acids long. Germline V lookup: CDR1 MNHEY, CDR2 SVGAGI. V lost 4 bases and J 3 bases, leaving 18 bases between the germline ends. The CDR3 region has the DNA TGTGCCAGCAGTTTTTCCTCAGGGGAAATGGACTATGGCTACACCTTC. Protein sequence: CASSFSSGEMDYGYTF.

This sequence joins TRBV4-1 and TRBJ1-1; TRBD1 is a possible D gene (6 bases). The germline CDR1 and CDR2 sequences are MGHRA and YSYEKL. This CDR3 is built from 12 residues. V was pared by 3 bases and J by 8 bases, with 10 bases between. CDR3 bases: TGCGCCAGCAGCCATGGAACAGGGGAAGCTTTCTTT. This sequence encodes CASSHGTGEAFF.

The chain links TRBV21-1 to TRBJ2-1; TRBD2 is the table's D call, not checked against the DNA. TRBV21-1 is tagged as a pseudogene. CDR3 length equals 17 residues. For the CDR3, the DNA is TGTGCCAGCAGCAAAGCTAGGACTAGCGGGAGAGGCAATGAGCAGTTCTTC. It encodes CASSKARTSGRGNEQFF.